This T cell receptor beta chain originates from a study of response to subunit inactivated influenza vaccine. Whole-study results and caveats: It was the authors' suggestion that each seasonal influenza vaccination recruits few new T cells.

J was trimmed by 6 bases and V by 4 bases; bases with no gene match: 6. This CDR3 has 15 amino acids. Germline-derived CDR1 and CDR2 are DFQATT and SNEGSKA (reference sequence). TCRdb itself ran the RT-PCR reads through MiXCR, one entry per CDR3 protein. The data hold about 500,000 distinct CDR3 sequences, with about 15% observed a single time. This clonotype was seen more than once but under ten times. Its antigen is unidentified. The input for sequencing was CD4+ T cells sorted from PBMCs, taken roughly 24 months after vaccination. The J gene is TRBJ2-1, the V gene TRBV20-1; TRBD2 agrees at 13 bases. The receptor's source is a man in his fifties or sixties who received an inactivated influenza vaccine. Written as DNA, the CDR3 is TGCAGTGCTAAAAAACTAGCGGGAGGGCCCAATGAGCAGTTCTTC. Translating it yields CSAKKLAGGPNEQFF.